This TCR beta chain comes out of a study of shared clonotypes between healthy human individuals. Across the whole study: Per donor, three plates held CD4 naive cells, three held CD4 memory, two held CD8 naive and one held CD8 memory.

Clones were read by immunoSEQ multiplex PCR, and TCRdb kept only the in-frame ones, dropping some. The sample holds approximately 2,000,000 clones, under 95% seen once. This clone is a singleton in its sample. The same CDR3 can be traced to other DNA sequences in this sample. The V end was cut by 2 bases, the J end by 7 bases, with 6 bases between. The germline gives CDR1 LNHDA, CDR2 SQIVND (reference sequence). The length of the CDR3 is 12 residues. This receptor was obtained from a man aged 18-30 years in good health. Some clones in this sample may be carry-over from other donors' samples. The source material was naive CD4+ T cells from PBMCs. Subset here: CD45RA+ positively selected. The V and J genes are TRBV19 and TRBJ1-5; unclear D gene. The CDR3: CASSITGQPQHF. CDR3 DNA sequence: TGTGCCAGTAGTATAACCGGGCAGCCCCAGCATTTT.